Given below is one T cell receptor beta chain in context. This CDR3 region has 13 residues. V was cut by 3 bases and J by 3 bases, with 10 bases left in between. In germline, CDR1 is SGHRS, CDR2 YFSETQ. These data originate in a study of blood T cells in healthy people across ages. With a J-beta primer mix and a sample-barcoded 5' primer, a second PCR ran 7 to 11 cycles. Each CDR3 protein is one row after TCRdb ran MiXCR on the 5' RACE reads. In the table there are hundreds of thousands of distinct CDR3 sequences, 25% of which are singletons. This sample was shared with a second study, whose subject was T cells of mothers and their children.

The sequenced sample was blood. The rearrangement uses TRBV5-1 and TRBJ2-7; perhaps TRBD1 as D (5 bases). This TCR was sampled from a boy aged 5 to 17 in good health. This chain's CDR3 is CASSSTGNYEQYF. The CDR3 DNA follows: TGCGCCAGCAGCTCTACAGGAAACTACGAGCAGTACTTC.